This TCR beta chain was recovered during a study of cytomegalovirus exposure and HLA in healthy donors. Study-level points and caveats: Across all donors, roughly uniform sequencing depth was an assumption of the presence/absence analyses. A later analysis reportedly found fewer N-insertions in an Asian-associated ancestry cluster than the roughly 680-donor mean.

Trimming cost V 6 bases and J 4 bases; bases outside gene matches: 10. The CDR3 runs to 15 residues. Per germline, CDR1 MNHEY and CDR2 SVGAGI. Researchers ran the PCR with 60 Vbeta and 13 Jbeta primers. Sequencing was performed with immunoSEQ multiplex PCR; in TCRdb, only in-frame clones are kept and a portion is missing. The profile shows 190,000 or so clones, approximately 80% of them singletons. As for the donors, each was a healthy bone marrow donor. With regard to this clone: The target antigen is unknown.

This clonotype originated in a boy aged 10-17 years in good health and CMV-seronegative. The sequenced sample consisted of PBMCs. This sequence joins TRBV6-5 and TRBJ1-2; 8 positions agree with TRBD1. The CDR3 DNA sequence: TGTGCCAGCAGGCGGACAGGGAGAAGTGGCTATGGCTACACCTTC. Its protein product is CASRRTGRSGYGYTF.